These 24 T cell receptor beta chains share one sample of origin, sequenced in a study of blood T cell repertoires in COVID-19. The assay was immunoSEQ multiplex PCR, and TCRdb's table has in-frame clones only and misses some. This sample has hundreds of thousands of clones, with 85% to 90% found just once. The sequenced sample consisted of PBMCs or T cells enriched from blood (not recorded which). Receptors originate from a man under 40 who had recovered from COVID-19.

J is TRBJ2-7 and V is TRBV30; 9 bases fit TRBD2. Germline trimming cut 5 bases from V and 10 bases from J; bases unmatched to any gene: 12. In germline, CDR1 is GTSNPN, CDR2 SVGIG (reference sequence). The CDR3 is 13 amino acids. CDR3: CAWGYGGGARQYF. In DNA, the CDR3 is TGTGCCTGGGGGTACGGCGGGGGGGCGCGACAGTACTTC.

V gene TRBV18 combines with J gene TRBJ2-5; D perhaps matches TRBD1 (6 bases). V lost 5 bases to trimming and J lost 1 base, with 23 bases between them. Germline values: CDR1 KGHSH, CDR2 LQKENI. The CDR3 runs 18 residues. The CDR3 region is CASSSTGTTLILQETQYF. The CDR3 bases are TGTGCCAGCTCATCTACCGGGACAACACTTATCCTCCAAGAGACCCAGTACTTC.

The chain is built from TRBV9 and TRBJ1-1, with TRBD1 matching over 7 bases. V shed 0 bases and J 5 bases; nucleotides not matched to a gene: 7. Germline loops: CDR1 SGDLS, CDR2 YYNGEE. This CDR3 is 15 amino acids long. CDR3 DNA sequence: TGTGCCAGCAGCGTAGCCGGGACAGAATGGACTGAAGCTTTCTTT. Its protein product is CASSVAGTEWTEAFF. The full variable domain, rest sourced from reference TRBV9 and TRBJ1-1, is DSGVTQTPKHLITATGQRVTLRCSPRSGDLSVYWYQQSLDQGLQFLIQYYNGEERAKGNILERFSAQQFPDLHSELNLSSLELGDSALYFCASSVAGTEWTEAFFGQGTRLTVV.

The chain recombines TRBV5-6 with TRBJ2-3; 9 bases match TRBD1. The CDR3 totals 15 residues. Germline V gene sequence: CDR1 SGHDT, CDR2 YYEEEE. The ends lost 0 bases at V and 1 base at J; junction bases unmatched: 0. The CDR3 coding sequence is TGTGCCAGCAGCTTGGGGACAGGGGGCACAGATACGCAGTATTTT. Amino acids: CASSLGTGGTDTQYF.

The rearrangement links TRBV5-6 to TRBJ1-2; 7 nucleotides match TRBD1. This CDR3 comprises 12 residues. Per the germline V gene, CDR1 is SGHDT and CDR2 is YYEEEE. Trimming at V came to 4 bases and at J to 8 bases, leaving 5 bases not matched to a gene. The CDR3, as DNA: TGTGCCAGCAGCCCGAGGGGGCGAGGCTACACCTTC. It specifies CASSPRGRGYTF.

The chain is built from TRBV28 and TRBJ1-1; D is uncertain. Germline CDR1 reads MDHEN; CDR2 reads SYDVKM. V was pared by 1 base and J by 5 bases, with 8 bases between. The CDR3 spans 13 residues. The CDR3 protein is CASSLSRYTEAFF. For the CDR3, the DNA is TGTGCCAGCAGTTTATCTAGGTATACTGAAGCTTTCTTT.

The chain joins TRBV11-2 to TRBJ2-1, with TRBD2 matching over 7 bases. This CDR3 is built from 15 residues. V lost 8 bases, J lost 2 bases, and 9 bases stayed unmatched. Germline assignment: CDR1 SGHAT and CDR2 FQNNGV. The chain's CDR3 is CASLPGAGPYNEQFF. CDR3 bases: TGTGCCAGCCTCCCTGGAGCGGGACCCTACAATGAGCAGTTCTTC.

A single count supports this clone. The chain uses TRBV28 and TRBJ1-5; D is uncertain. Germline V lookup: CDR1 MDHEN, CDR2 SYDVKM. The CDR3 covers 16 residues. The ends were cut back, 6 bases at V and 7 bases at J, with 22 bases in the middle. CDR3 in amino acids: CASSYLLATGSQPQHF. The CDR3 DNA reads as TGTGCCAGCAGCTACCTTTTGGCGACTGGTAGCCAGCCCCAGCATTTT.

This chain uses TRBV27 with TRBJ1-1; 9 bases are a match to TRBD1. J lost 0 bases, V lost 5 bases, and 7 bases had no gene match. CDR3 size: 16 residues. The V gene's germline CDR1 is MNHEY and CDR2 SMNVEV (reference sequence). The CDR3, as DNA: TGTGCCAGCAGTGCCTGGACAGGGGCAATGAACACTGAAGCTTTCTTT. Translation: CASSAWTGAMNTEAFF.

Only one count was recorded for this clone. V and J are TRBV18 and TRBJ2-1; tentative D call: TRBD1 (7 bases). Trimming cost V 7 bases and J 6 bases, with 10 bases left between them. The CDR3 extends over 12 amino acids. CDR1 KGHSH and CDR2 LQKENI come from the germline V gene. CDR3 DNA sequence: TGTGCCAGCTTCCAGGGGGGCAATGAGCAGTTCTTC. Translation gives CASFQGGNEQFF.

This clone was seen only once. The chain couples TRBV5-1 to TRBJ1-1, with D perhaps TRBD1 (6 bases). CDR3 size: 14 residues. V lost 5 bases, J lost 1 base, and 12 bases lay in between. Per the germline V gene, CDR1 is SGHRS and CDR2 is YFSETQ. The CDR3 coding sequence is TGCGCCAGCAGTTTAGGGACATCGAACACTGAAGCTTTCTTT. Translated, it gives CASSLGTSNTEAFF.

The rearrangement joins TRBV30 to TRBJ2-3; 12 bases map to TRBD2. J was trimmed by 5 bases and V by 3 bases; bases with no gene match: 9. From germline, CDR1 is GTSNPN and CDR2 SVGIG (reference sequence). This CDR3 spans 16 amino acids. The CDR3 sequence is CAWSEGLAGKGDTQYF. The CDR3 nucleotides read TGTGCCTGGAGCGAAGGACTAGCGGGGAAGGGAGATACGCAGTATTTT. Full variable domain (missing parts from reference TRBV30 and TRBJ2-3): SQTIHQWPATLVQPVGSPLSLECTVEGTSNPNLYWYRQAAGRGLQLLFYSVGIGQISSEVPQNLSASRPQDRQFILSSKKLLLSDSGFYLCAWSEGLAGKGDTQYFGPGTRLTVL.

V and J are TRBV5-1 and TRBJ2-3, with 13 bases aligning to TRBD2. CDR1 and CDR2 from the germline V gene are SGHRS and YFSETQ. The ends lost 0 bases at V and 1 base at J; junction bases unmatched: 5. The CDR3 runs 18 residues. The CDR3 nucleotides read TGCGCCAGCAGCTTGGCCACTAGCGGGAGGGTGGGCACAGATACGCAGTATTTT. It yields the protein CASSLATSGRVGTDTQYF.

The V call is TRBV7-9, the J call TRBJ2-7; D perhaps matches TRBD2 (5 bases). Germline V CDR1 and CDR2: SEHNR, FQNEAQ (reference sequence). Trimming pared 4 bases from V and 0 bases from J, leaving 10 bases between. This CDR3 is 14 amino acids long. CDR3 coding DNA: TGTGCCAGCAGCTATTCTGGGAGCTCCTACGAGCAGTACTTC. Its protein is CASSYSGSSYEQYF. The variable domain in full, with the rest retrieved from reference TRBV7-9 and TRBJ2-7, is DTGVSQNPRHKITKRGQNVTFRCDPISEHNRLYWYRQTLGQGPEFLTYFQNEAQLEKSRLLSDRFSAERPKGSFSTLEIQRTEQGDSAMYLCASSYSGSSYEQYFGPGTRLTVT.

The CDR3 DNA sequence: TGTGCCACCAGTGATGGAGCAGGGTGGCTAACAGATACGCAGTATTTT. This translates into CATSDGAGWLTDTQYF. J is TRBJ2-3 and V is TRBV24-1; a weak D match, TRBD1 (5 bases). Germline assignment: CDR1 KGHDR and CDR2 SFDVKD. CDR3 length: 16 amino acids. Trimming removed 3 bases at V and 3 bases at J, with 15 bases between.

The chain is built from TRBV18 and TRBJ2-5; TRBD2 matches 12 bases. Germline lookup yields CDR1 KGHSH and CDR2 LQKENI. This CDR3 has 17 amino acids. Trimming at V came to 0 bases and at J to 5 bases, leaving 7 bases not matched to a gene. For the CDR3, the DNA is TGTGCCAGCTCACCACCGAAACTAGCGGGAGGCGGGGAGACCCAGTACTTC. The encoded protein is CASSPPKLAGGGETQYF.

The chain uses TRBV24-1 and TRBJ2-1; 7 nucleotides line up with TRBD1. V shed 10 bases and J 8 bases; nucleotides not matched to a gene: 10. Germline assignment: CDR1 KGHDR and CDR2 SFDVKD. The CDR3 contains 13 residues. The CDR3 sequence: CATGLGQGDEQFF. CDR3 coding DNA: TGTGCCACAGGCCTTGGTCAGGGGGATGAGCAGTTCTTC.

In this sample, this clone turned up once. The germline gene is not matched at one end of the junction; a read error may be the cause. This chain links TRBV2 with TRBJ1-2; D not resolved. The CDR3 consists of 13 residues. The germline CDR1 and CDR2 sequences are SNHLY and FYNNEI. CDR3 sequence (DNA): TGTGCCAGCAGCGAAGTCCAACTGTATGGCTACACCTTC. It yields the protein CASSEVQLYGYTF. Complete variable domain (other parts from reference TRBV2 and TRBJ1-2): EPEVTQTPSHQVTQMGQEVILRCVPISNHLYFYWYRQILGQKVEFLVSFYNNEISEKSEIFDDQFSVERPDGSNFTLKIRSTKLEDSAMYFCASSEVQLYGYTFGSGTRLTVV.

About this clone: Other nucleotide sequences in the sample specify the same CDR3. The chain joins TRBV2 to TRBJ1-1; D is ambiguous. The CDR3 contains 12 residues. Deletions cut 4 bases from V and 1 base from J, with 4 bases between. Per the germline V gene, CDR1 is SNHLY and CDR2 is FYNNEI. The DNA of the CDR3 is TGTGCCAGCAGTGTCCGGAACACTGAAGCTTTCTTT. Translated: CASSVRNTEAFF.

This chain links TRBV14 with TRBJ1-1; D is possibly TRBD1 (6 bases). This CDR3 has 17 amino acids. The germline CDR1 and CDR2 sequences are SGHDN and FVKESK. The V gene lost 3 bases and the J gene lost 4 bases, with 21 bases spanning the gap. The CDR3 bases are TGTGCCAGCAGCCACCCCCTCCACAGGGCGCGGGTCACTGAAGCTTTCTTT. Residues: CASSHPLHRARVTEAFF.

This clone has only one observation. J is TRBJ1-5 and V is TRBV18; D may be TRBD1 (5 bases). V shed 6 bases and J shed 5 bases, with 11 bases lying between them. The CDR3 runs to 13 residues. The germline gives CDR1 KGHSH, CDR2 LQKENI. This CDR3 reads CASSSGLDQPQHF. DNA of the CDR3: TGTGCCAGCTCGTCAGGGTTGGATCAGCCCCAGCATTTT.

J is TRBJ1-6 and V is TRBV3-1 (or the pseudogene TRBV3-2), with 9 bases identical to TRBD1. CDR1 is LGHDT, CDR2 YNNKEL, per germline (reference sequence). J was trimmed by 7 bases and V by 0 bases; bases with no gene match: 4. The CDR3 loop spans 16 amino acids. The CDR3 loop is CASSQDSQGANSPLHF. For the CDR3, the DNA is TGTGCCAGCAGCCAAGATTCACAGGGGGCGAATTCACCCCTCCACTTT.

This chain connects TRBV7-3 to TRBJ2-3; D perhaps matches TRBD1 (6 bases). The germline V gene has CDR1 SGHTA and CDR2 FQGTGA. V shed 1 base and J shed 2 bases, with 13 bases lying between them. This CDR3 comprises 16 residues. CDR3 in amino acids: CASSLMGTGNTDTQYF. The CDR3 DNA follows: TGTGCCAGCAGCTTAATGGGCACAGGGAACACAGATACGCAGTATTTT.

The rearrangement links TRBV11-2 to TRBJ1-1; D gene uncertain. Germline loops: CDR1 SGHAT, CDR2 FQNNGV. This CDR3 region has 15 residues. V was pared by 2 bases and J by 3 bases, with 13 bases between. CDR3 sequence (DNA): TGTGCCAGCAGCTTAACTGGGCTGCATGACACTGAAGCTTTCTTT. This sequence encodes CASSLTGLHDTEAFF.